This TCR beta chain was identified in a study of response to subunit inactivated influenza vaccine. TCRdb re-derived calls from the RT-PCR reads in MiXCR, one entry per CDR3 protein. Of about 540,000 distinct CDR3 sequences listed, under 30% were seen once; the top ten hold 2.5% to 3.5%. Findings of the study overall: The authors suggested that every seasonal influenza vaccination recruits few new T cells.

In regard to this clonotype: Its antigen is unidentified.

This CDR3 has 13 amino acids. The V and J ends lost 1 base and 4 bases respectively, with 7 bases between them. Germline CDR1 and CDR2: MGHRA and YSYEKL. These data also formed part of another study, on T cells expressing NK-cell markers. That work states: UMIs accompanied the 5'RACE template switching by which TCR beta cDNA was made. The TCR beta repertoires originated in sorted CD3+CD56+NKG2C+, CD3+CD56+NKG2C- and CD3+CD56-NKG2C+ T cells. Out of eight donors sequenced, seven tested HCMV-seropositive and the remaining one seronegative.

The TCR sequence derives from a man aged 45 to 65 who received an inactivated influenza vaccine. V is TRBV4-1 and J is TRBJ2-5; D is unresolved. The sample was CD4+ T cells sorted from PBMCs, taken about 11 days after vaccination. CDR3: CASSQGSPETQYF. In nucleotides, the CDR3 is TGCGCCAGCAGCCAAGGTTCCCCAGAGACCCAGTACTTC.